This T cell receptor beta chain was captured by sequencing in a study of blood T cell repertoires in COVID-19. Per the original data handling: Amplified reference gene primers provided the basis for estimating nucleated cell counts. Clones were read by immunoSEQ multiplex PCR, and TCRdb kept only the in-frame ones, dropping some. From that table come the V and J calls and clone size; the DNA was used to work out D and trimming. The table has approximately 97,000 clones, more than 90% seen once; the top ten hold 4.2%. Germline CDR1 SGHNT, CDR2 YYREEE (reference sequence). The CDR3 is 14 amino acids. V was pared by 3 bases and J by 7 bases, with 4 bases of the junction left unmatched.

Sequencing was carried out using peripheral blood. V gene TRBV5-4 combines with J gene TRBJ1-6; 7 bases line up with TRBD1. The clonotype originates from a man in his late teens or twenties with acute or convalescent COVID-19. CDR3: CASSSRDRNSPLHF. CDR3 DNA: TGTGCCAGCAGCTCCCGGGACAGAAATTCACCCCTCCACTTT.